These 26 T cell receptor beta chains were all obtained from the same sample, sequenced in a study of blood T cells in healthy people across ages. The use of a sample-barcoded 5' primer and a J-beta primer mix characterized a second PCR of roughly 7 to 12 cycles. Each CDR3 protein is one row after TCRdb ran MiXCR on the 5' RACE reads. Of fewer than 800,000 distinct CDR3 sequences in the sample, about 34% were seen once. The material sequenced was blood. The receptors come from a woman of 80 years or more in good health.

This clonotype was seen a single time. The chain joins TRBV2 to TRBJ1-5, with D unclear. There are 22 residues in the CDR3. Germline V gene sequence: CDR1 SNHLY, CDR2 FYNNEI. Trimming stripped 5 bases from V and 7 bases from J, with 39 bases between. Here the CDR3 reads CASSYALPANEGDYGSMQPQHF. In nucleotides, the CDR3 is TGTGCCAGCAGTTACGCGCTACCGGCCAACGAGGGTGATTACGGCAGTATGCAGCCCCAGCATTTT.

Worth noting for this clonotype: A much larger clonotype is one base distant, so this may be a read error. The chain is built from TRBV6-1 and TRBJ2-1, with 11 nucleotides matching TRBD2. This CDR3 is 16 amino acids long. Trimming at V came to 5 bases and at J to 8 bases, leaving 11 bases not matched to a gene. The germline CDR1 and CDR2 sequences are MNHNS and SASEGT. The CDR3 here is CASSRAPGTSGDEQFF. CDR3 bases: TGTGCCAGCAGTAGAGCCCCCGGGACTAGCGGAGATGAGCAGTTCTTC.

This clonotype was seen repeatedly, ten times or more. V gene TRBV7-2 combines with J gene TRBJ1-6; D remains ambiguous. Germline V gives CDR1 SGHTA, CDR2 FQGNSA. This CDR3 is 14 amino acids long. Trimming pared 3 bases from V and 7 bases from J, leaving 10 bases between. Written as DNA, the CDR3 is TGTGCCAGCAGCTTGAGGAGTGGCAATTCACCCCTCCACTTT. Residues: CASSLRSGNSPLHF.

This sequence joins TRBV12-3 or TRBV12-4 and TRBJ1-3, with D possibly being TRBD1 (6 bases). The CDR3 is 14 amino acids. V was trimmed by 1 base and J by 4 bases, leaving 8 bases between them. CDR3: CASSLVGAGNTIYF. The CDR3 region has the DNA TGTGCCAGCAGTTTAGTGGGGGCAGGAAACACCATATATTTT.

This clonotype was seen more than once but under ten times. The chain carries TRBV7-8 and TRBJ1-1, with D unresolved. V was pared by 5 bases and J by 1 base, with 14 bases between. The CDR3 loop spans 15 amino acids. Germline values: CDR1 SGHVS, CDR2 FQNEAQ. The CDR3 region has the DNA TGTGCCAGCAGCCCTTCTTACGGGGAGAACACTGAAGCTTTCTTT. It is translated as CASSPSYGENTEAFF.

The chain is built from TRBV30 and TRBJ2-1; tentatively, D is TRBD1 (5 bases). This CDR3 contains 11 residues. Germline-derived CDR1 and CDR2 are GTSNPN and SVGIG (reference sequence). Deletions cut 4 bases from V and 10 bases from J, with 11 bases between. In nucleotides, the CDR3 is TGTGCCTGGACCTTCGGACAAGAGCAGTTCTTC. Translation gives CAWTFGQEQFF. The full variable domain, in which reference TRBV30 and TRBJ2-1 provide the parts outside the CDR3, is SQTIHQWPATLVQPVGSPLSLECTVEGTSNPNLYWYRQAAGRGLQLLFYSVGIGQISSEVPQNLSASRPQDRQFILSSKKLLLSDSGFYLCAWTFGQEQFFGPGTRLTVL.

This clonotype appeared many times. The chain recombines TRBV7-9 with TRBJ2-3; TRBD1 aligns across 10 bases. Per germline, CDR1 SEHNR and CDR2 FQNEAQ (reference sequence). Germline trimming cut 5 bases from V and 10 bases from J; bases unmatched to any gene: 3. CDR3 size: 12 residues. CDR3 in amino acids: CASSRTGGAQYF. The CDR3 nucleotides read TGTGCCAGCAGCCGGACAGGGGGGGCGCAGTATTTT.

The table lists this clonotype with many counts. The rearrangement links TRBV6-2 or TRBV6-3 to TRBJ2-1, with TRBD2 matching over 9 bases. CDR3 length: 15 amino acids. Germline V lookup: CDR1 MNHEY, CDR2 SVGEGT. Unmatched junction bases numbered 9, after V lost 9 bases and J lost 3 bases. CDR3 in amino acids: CASTDSGGYYNEQFF. CDR3 DNA: TGTGCCAGTACCGATAGCGGGGGATACTACAATGAGCAGTTCTTC.

The chain joins TRBV30 to TRBJ1-5; maybe TRBD1 (5 bases). V dropped 0 bases and J dropped 6 bases, with 12 bases sitting between them. Per the germline V gene, CDR1 is GTSNPN and CDR2 is SVGIG (reference sequence). The CDR3 sequence is 14 residues long. The CDR3 DNA reads TGTGCCTGGAGTGTAGGCAGGGATTTTCAGCCCCAGCATTTT. Translated, it gives CAWSVGRDFQPQHF.

The rearrangement joins TRBV10-3 to TRBJ2-1, with 16 positions matching TRBD2. J lost 8 bases, V lost 8 bases, and 12 bases had no gene match. The CDR3 extends over 17 amino acids. Germline values: CDR1 ENHRY, CDR2 SYGVKD. CDR3: CAIGPGLAGGPGDEQFF. Written as DNA, the CDR3 is TGTGCCATCGGACCGGGACTAGCGGGGGGGCCCGGCGATGAGCAGTTCTTC.

This clonotype occurred many times. The V gene is TRBV12-3 or TRBV12-4, the J gene TRBJ2-1; 11 bases match TRBD2. The CDR3 has 14 amino acids. Germline trimming cut 6 bases from V and 7 bases from J; bases unmatched to any gene: 5. This CDR3 reads CASSPSGGTNEQFF. The CDR3 DNA reads as TGTGCCAGCAGCCCTAGCGGGGGGACGAATGAGCAGTTCTTC.

The genes are TRBV7-9 and TRBJ2-3, with 9 bases fitting TRBD2. The CDR3 loop spans 16 amino acids. V dropped 5 bases and J dropped 5; count of bases not matched to a gene: 11. Per germline, CDR1 SEHNR and CDR2 FQNEAQ (reference sequence). For the CDR3, the DNA is TGTGCCAGCAGCGTCCTCGGCGGGGGGGCCGAAGATACGCAGTATTTT. Amino acid sequence: CASSVLGGGAEDTQYF.

The table lists this clonotype with many counts. The CDR3 reads CATSRERQGLSDTQYF. The DNA for the CDR3 is TGTGCCACCAGCAGAGAGAGACAGGGGTTGTCAGATACGCAGTATTTT. The chain carries TRBV15 and TRBJ2-3; TRBD1 matches at 8 bases. The CDR3 spans 16 residues. After removal of 0 bases from V and 4 bases from J, the junction contained 6 bases not matched to a gene. The germline gives CDR1 LNHNV, CDR2 YYDKDF (reference sequence).

The chain carries TRBV7-2 and TRBJ2-1; TRBD2 matches 10 bases. CDR1 is SGHTA, CDR2 FQGNSA, per germline. There are 14 residues in the CDR3. V shed 2 bases and J 6 bases; nucleotides not matched to a gene: 1. Here the CDR3 reads CASSLLAGVNEQFF. In nucleotides, the CDR3 is TGTGCCAGCAGCTTACTAGCGGGGGTCAATGAGCAGTTCTTC. The variable domain in full, completed from reference TRBV7-2 and TRBJ2-1, reads GAGVSQSPSNKVTEKGKDVELRCDPISGHTALYWYRQSLGQGLEFLIYFQGNSAPDKSGLPSDRFSAERTGGSVSTLTIQRTQQEDSAVYLCASSLLAGVNEQFFGPGTRLTVL.

The sample holds many counts of this clonotype. This sequence joins TRBV4-1 and TRBJ1-2; 8 bases line up with TRBD1. The CDR3 has 14 residues. Germline trimming cut 3 bases from V and 7 bases from J; bases unmatched to any gene: 7. Germline V gene sequence: CDR1 MGHRA, CDR2 YSYEKL. The DNA for the CDR3 is TGCGCCAGCAGCCACTCCGGACAGGGAGTTGGCTACACCTTC. Its translation is CASSHSGQGVGYTF.

This clonotype was counted between two and nine times. V usage is TRBV10-3 and J usage is TRBJ2-7; possible D gene TRBD2, 6 bases. Germline assignment: CDR1 ENHRY and CDR2 SYGVKD. The CDR3 length is 14 residues. V was clipped by 0 bases and J by 1 base, with 7 bases between them. This CDR3 is CAISESEGSYEQYF. CDR3 nucleotide sequence: TGTGCCATCAGTGAGTCGGAGGGATCCTACGAGCAGTACTTC.

This clonotype was observed a handful of times. The chain carries TRBV7-8 and TRBJ1-1; 8 positions match TRBD1. The CDR3 has 12 residues. Germline assignment: CDR1 SGHVS and CDR2 FQNEAQ. Trimming took 5 bases from V and 10 from J; bases not matched to a gene: 6. CDR3 DNA sequence: TGTGCCAGCAGCCACGTACAGGGGGGAGCTTTCTTT. It codes for CASSHVQGGAFF.

This clonotype was counted many times. This sequence may be a read error, since a much larger clone differs from it by one base. The rearrangement uses TRBV27 and TRBJ2-1; D unresolved. The J call may be in error: the DNA end matches TRBJ2-7 better. CDR3 length equals 13 residues. Germline assignment: CDR1 MNHEY and CDR2 SMNVEV (reference sequence). CDR3 amino acids: CASSIQSYNEQYF. CDR3 in DNA: TGTGCCAGCAGTATCCAATCCTACAATGAGCAGTACTTC.

This clonotype was seen repeatedly, ten times or more. The rearrangement joins TRBV6-6 to TRBJ2-5; perhaps TRBD1 as D (7 bases). Germline CDR1 and CDR2: MNHNY and SVGAGI (reference sequence). Trimming stripped 6 bases from V and 2 bases from J, with 16 bases between. The CDR3 length is 15 residues. CDR3 sequence: CASRDRQGGQETQYF. The CDR3 DNA sequence: TGTGCCAGCAGGGATAGACAGGGAGGACAAGAGACCCAGTACTTC.

The V gene is TRBV7-3, the J gene TRBJ1-4; maybe TRBD1 (6 bases). Looked up from germline, CDR1 is SGHTA and CDR2 is FQGTGA. This CDR3 comprises 17 residues. V gave up 1 base and J gave up 5 bases, with 17 bases separating them. CDR3: CASSLRGLGRWNEKLFF. The CDR3 DNA reads as TGTGCCAGCAGCTTAAGGGGGCTAGGACGGTGGAATGAAAAACTGTTTTTT.

This chain uses TRBV30 with TRBJ1-5, with D possibly matching TRBD1 (5 bases). Germline lookup yields CDR1 GTSNPN and CDR2 SVGIG (reference sequence). The CDR3 spans 14 residues. V was trimmed by 3 bases and J by 6 bases, leaving 15 bases between them. CDR3 loop: CAWRDPWGGQPQHF. The CDR3 coding sequence is TGTGCCTGGAGAGACCCATGGGGCGGTCAGCCCCAGCATTTT.

This chain uses TRBV6-5 with TRBJ2-5; perhaps TRBD1 as D (5 bases). The last part of the DNA fits TRBJ2-7 better; the J call may be wrong. The CDR3 runs to 13 residues. Germline values: CDR1 MNHEY, CDR2 SVGAGI. The CDR3: CASSPTQGCEQYF. The CDR3 DNA sequence: TGTGCCAGCAGTCCGACCCAGGGCTGCGAGCAGTACTTC.

As regards this clonotype: This may stem from a read error, because a much larger clone lies one nucleotide away. The rearrangement joins TRBV5-1 to TRBJ2-7; D is possibly TRBD2 (7 bases). Looked up from germline, CDR1 is SGHRS and CDR2 is YFSETQ. This CDR3 contains 16 residues. V lost 4 bases and J 6 bases, leaving 23 bases between the germline ends. The CDR3 DNA is TGCGCCAGCAGCAATGGGGGGGCGCTAAGGTGGGGCGAGCAGTACTTC. Translating it yields CASSNGGALRWGEQYF.

The gene calls are TRBV7-8 and TRBJ1-6; unclear D gene. Trimming pared 1 base from V and 0 bases from J, leaving 10 bases between. Germline V CDR1 and CDR2: SGHVS, FQNEAQ. The CDR3 is 17 amino acids. This CDR3 reads CASSLEFRSSYNSPLHF. The CDR3 coding sequence is TGTGCCAGCAGCTTAGAGTTTCGGAGCTCCTATAATTCACCCCTCCACTTT.

Concerning this clonotype itself: At one boundary the junction diverges from the germline segment, which might be a read error. V gene TRBV14 combines with J gene TRBJ2-2, with a weak D call TRBD1 (6 bases). CDR3 length equals 16 residues. The germline CDR1 and CDR2 sequences are SGHDN and FVKESK. This CDR3 reads CASSQVQNTGTGERFF. The CDR3 nucleotides are TGTGCCAGCAGCCAAGTTCAGAATACAGGGACCGGGGAGCGGTTTTTT.

With respect to this clonotype: It may be a read error: a sequence one base away is much more abundant. The J gene is TRBJ2-1, the V gene TRBV3-1; unclear D gene. CDR1 and CDR2 from the germline V gene are LGHDT and YNNKEL (reference sequence). CDR3 length: 14 residues. Trimming left V 0 bases short and J 6 bases short, with 9 bases between. The CDR3 reads CASSQDGRSNEQFF. The CDR3 DNA reads TGTGCCAGCAGCCAAGATGGCCGGAGCAATGAGCAGTTCTTC.